These 4 T cell receptor beta chains were sequenced from one sample in a study of cytomegalovirus exposure and HLA in healthy donors. Vbeta (60) and Jbeta (13) primers were used in the PCR. This table comes from immunoSEQ multiplex PCR, and its TCRdb copy is limited to in-frame clones, with some not included. The sample includes roughly 190,000 clones, about four fifths of them seen just once. The sequencing sample was made of PBMCs. Receptor source: a female donor in good health and CMV-seronegative.

This chain links TRBV5-4 with TRBJ2-1; TRBD2 matches 8 bases. The J segment lost 6 bases and the V segment lost 2 bases, leaving 7 bases of the junction unmatched. The CDR3 is made up of 15 amino acids. Germline values: CDR1 SGHNT, CDR2 YYREEE (reference sequence). The DNA of the CDR3 is TGTGCCAGCAGCTTTCCGGGACTAGGGTCCAATGAGCAGTTCTTC. This translates into CASSFPGLGSNEQFF.

The chain links TRBV29-1 to TRBJ2-7; TRBD1 matches 10 bases. In germline, CDR1 is SQVTM, CDR2 ANQGSEA. Trimming at V came to 5 bases and at J to 3 bases, leaving 7 bases not matched to a gene. The CDR3 is made up of 14 amino acids. The DNA of the CDR3 is TGCAGCGTTTTCGGACAGGGGGGTAACTACGAGCAGTACTTC. As protein: CSVFGQGGNYEQYF.

The chain carries TRBV19 and TRBJ2-2, with 7 nucleotides matching TRBD1. Germline loops: CDR1 LNHDA, CDR2 SQIVND (reference sequence). The V and J ends lost 5 bases and 7 bases, in that order; junction bases with no gene match: 10. The CDR3 contains 15 residues. The chain's CDR3 is CASSATTGQDGELFF. The CDR3 region has the DNA TGTGCCAGTAGTGCGACGACAGGGCAGGACGGGGAGCTGTTTTTT.

The rearrangement links TRBV6-5 to TRBJ2-7; D is possibly TRBD2 (5 bases). The germline CDR1 and CDR2 sequences are MNHEY and SVGAGI. This CDR3 region has 14 residues. The V end lost 2 bases, the J end lost 2 bases, and 10 bases lay between the germline ends. CDR3 sequence reads: CASSYTSSTYEQYF. The CDR3 DNA follows: TGTGCCAGCAGTTACACTAGTTCCACCTACGAGCAGTACTTC.